The present TCR beta chain was sequenced within a study of CD8 T cells in ankylosing spondylitis. Overall study results and limits: Characteristic of ankylosing spondylitis blood, it appeared, was a TCR beta motif comprising several highly homologous variants. Prior work had noted some motif variants in reactive arthritis blood and synovial fluid.

J lost 7 bases, V lost 5 bases, and 8 bases had no gene match. This CDR3 comprises 13 residues. The germline V gene encodes CDR1 DFQATT and CDR2 SNEGSKA (reference sequence). Remarks on this clonotype: The target antigen is unknown.

TCRdb fed the 5' RACE reads into MiXCR, producing one record per CDR3 protein. This table has approximately 550,000 distinct CDR3 sequences, over 9.5% appearing once. This TCR was sampled from a male donor with ankylosing spondylitis. The specimen was blood, either unsorted or a sorted T cell fraction (not recorded which). J is TRBJ2-3 and V is TRBV20-1; 8 bases align to TRBD2. The CDR3: CSAEREIQNTQYF. CDR3 bases: TGCAGTGCTGAGCGGGAGATTCAAAATACGCAGTATTTT.